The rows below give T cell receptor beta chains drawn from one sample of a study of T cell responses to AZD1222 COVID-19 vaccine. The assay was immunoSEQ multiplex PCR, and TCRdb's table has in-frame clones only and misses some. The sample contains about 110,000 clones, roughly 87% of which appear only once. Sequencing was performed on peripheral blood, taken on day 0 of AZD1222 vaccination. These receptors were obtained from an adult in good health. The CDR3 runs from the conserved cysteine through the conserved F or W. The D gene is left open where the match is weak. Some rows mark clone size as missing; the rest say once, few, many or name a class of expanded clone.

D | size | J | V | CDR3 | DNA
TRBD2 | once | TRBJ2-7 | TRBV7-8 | CASSPRGGPYEQYF | TGTGCCAGCAGCCCCCGGGGGGGACCCTACGAGCAGTACTTC
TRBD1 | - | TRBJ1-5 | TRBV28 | CASSYRGGGINQPQHF | TGTGCCAGCAGCTACAGGGGTGGGGGGATCAATCAGCCCCAGCATTTT
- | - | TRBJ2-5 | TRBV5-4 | CASSLGVPRRETQYF | TGTGCCAGCAGCTTGGGGGTCCCTCGGAGAGAGACCCAGTACTTC
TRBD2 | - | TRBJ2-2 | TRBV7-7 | CASSLELAGANTGELFF | TGTGCTAGCAGCTTAGAGTTAGCGGGGGCGAACACCGGGGAGCTGTTTTTT
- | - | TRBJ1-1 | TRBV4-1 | CASSPGVLLKPEAFF | TGCGCCAGCAGCCCCGGGGTGCTATTGAAGCCTGAAGCTTTCTTT
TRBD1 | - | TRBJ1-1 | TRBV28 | CTTRGLNTEAFF | TGTACCACGAGGGGGCTGAACACTGAAGCTTTCTTT
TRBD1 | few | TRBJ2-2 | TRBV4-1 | CASSQRELKSGGTKNTGELFF | TGCGCCAGCAGCCAGAGAGAGCTCAAATCAGGGGGAACCAAGAACACCGGGGAGCTGTTTTTT
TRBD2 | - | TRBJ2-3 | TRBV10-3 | CAISEGTSGSDTQYF | TGTGCCATCAGTGAGGGGACTAGCGGGTCAGATACGCAGTATTTT
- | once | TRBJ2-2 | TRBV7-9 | CASSLSPHTGELFF | TGTGCCAGCAGCTTATCCCCTCACACCGGGGAGCTGTTTTTT
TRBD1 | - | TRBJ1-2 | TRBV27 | CASRLTGWDYGYTF | TGTGCCAGCAGGCTGACAGGGTGGGACTATGGCTACACCTTC
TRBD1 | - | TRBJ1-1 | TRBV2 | CASWGQANTEAFF | TGTGCCAGTTGGGGACAGGCTAACACTGAAGCTTTCTTT
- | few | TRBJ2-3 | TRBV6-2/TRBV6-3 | CASSSRRVTIQYF | TGTGCCAGCAGTTCCCGAAGGGTTACAATTCAGTATTTT
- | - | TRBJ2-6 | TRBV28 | CASTGPGSMGLSGANVLTF | TGTGCCAGCACCGGCCCAGGGAGTATGGGGTTATCTGGGGCCAACGTCCTGACTTTC
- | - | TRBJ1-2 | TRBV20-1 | CSAKETGYTF | TGCAGTGCTAAAGAAACTGGCTACACCTTC
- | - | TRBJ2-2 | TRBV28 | CASTDGGRTGELFF | TGTGCCAGCACAGATGGGGGTCGCACCGGGGAGCTGTTTTTT
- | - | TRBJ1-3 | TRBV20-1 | CSASFVNTIYF | TGCAGTGCTAGTTTCGTCAACACCATATATTTT
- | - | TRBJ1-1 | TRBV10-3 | CAISESKGLNTEAFF | TGTGCCATCAGTGAGTCGAAAGGACTGAACACTGAAGCTTTCTTT
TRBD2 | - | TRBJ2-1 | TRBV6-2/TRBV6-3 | CASSLRTSGYGEQFF | TGTGCCAGCAGTCTGAGGACTAGCGGGTACGGTGAGCAGTTCTTC
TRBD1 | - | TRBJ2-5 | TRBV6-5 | CASSNRRTGEETQYF | TGTGCCAGCAGTAACCGTCGGACAGGGGAAGAGACCCAGTACTTC
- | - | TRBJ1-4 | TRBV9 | CASSAGLLNEKLFF | TGTGCCAGCAGCGCGGGACTCTTGAATGAAAAACTGTTTTTT
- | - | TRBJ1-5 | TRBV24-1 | CATQEYSNQPQHF | TGTGCCACACAGGAGTATAGCAATCAGCCCCAGCATTTT
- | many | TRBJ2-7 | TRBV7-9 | CASSSSDEQYF | TGTGCCAGCAGCTCATCCGACGAGCAGTACTTC
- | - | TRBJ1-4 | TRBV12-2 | CASRLQGLRGTNEKLFF | TGTGCAAGTCGCCTACAGGGGCTACGGGGCACTAATGAAAAACTGTTTTTT